Listed here are 26 T cell receptor beta chains from one sample, sequenced in a study of T cell responses to AZD1222 COVID-19 vaccine. Produced via immunoSEQ multiplex PCR; TCRdb's table is partial and in-frame only. The sample has over 85,000 clones, roughly 87% seen once. Sequences were derived from peripheral blood, sampled on day 0 of AZD1222 vaccination. The receptors derive from an adult in good health.

Here the CDR3 reads CASSLSGDGTGELFF. In DNA, the CDR3 is TGTGCCAGCAGCTTGAGTGGGGATGGGACCGGGGAGCTGTTTTTT. The J gene is TRBJ2-2, the V gene TRBV5-6; D not certain. The CDR3 sequence is 15 residues long. Germline assignment: CDR1 SGHDT and CDR2 YYEEEE. Between the trimmed V and J ends, which lost 1 base and 5 bases, there was a span of 12 bases.

V gene TRBV7-9 combines with J gene TRBJ2-3; TRBD1 matches at 8 bases. Germline CDR1 and CDR2: SEHNR and FQNEAQ (reference sequence). The CDR3 has 16 residues. V shed 5 bases and J 4 bases; nucleotides not matched to a gene: 11. CDR3 coding DNA: TGTGCCAGCAGCCTCGCCCCCATGACAGGGGCAGATACGCAGTATTTT. It encodes CASSLAPMTGADTQYF.

The chain uses TRBV5-1 and TRBJ2-1; 7 nucleotides align to TRBD1. V lost 4 bases and J lost 0; bases outside the gene matches: 4. The CDR3 extends over 15 amino acids. CDR1 is SGHRS, CDR2 YFSETQ, per germline. CDR3 sequence reads: CASSEGQSSYNEQFF. The CDR3 DNA is TGCGCCAGCAGCGAGGGACAGAGCTCCTACAATGAGCAGTTCTTC.

For the CDR3, the DNA is TGTGCCAGCAGGGGCCAGGGGGCAGGGCACGAGCAGTACTTC. This sequence encodes CASRGQGAGHEQYF. V and J are TRBV28 and TRBJ2-7; 8 nucleotides align to TRBD1. CDR1 is MDHEN, CDR2 SYDVKM, per germline. Trimming removed 6 bases from V and 5 bases from J; junction bases left unmatched: 9. This CDR3 has 14 residues.

The rearrangement uses TRBV2 and TRBJ1-6, with D possibly TRBD1 on 6 matching bases. Deletions cut 10 bases from V and 9 bases from J, with 19 bases between. This CDR3 has 14 amino acids. Germline CDR1 is SNHLY and CDR2 is FYNNEI. In DNA, the CDR3 is TGTGCCAACAAACTAGAGGGGGTGAGTTCACCCCTCCACTTT. Translation: CANKLEGVSSPLHF.

The CDR3 DNA is TGTGCCAGCAGCTCCTTCGACAGGGATCGGGGTGGCTACACCTTC. Amino acid sequence: CASSSFDRDRGGYTF. The chain carries TRBV5-5 and TRBJ1-2; 7 positions agree with TRBD1. The CDR3 length is 15 residues. Trimming removed 3 bases from V and 7 bases from J; junction bases left unmatched: 12. Germline V gene lookup returns CDR1 SGHKS and CDR2 YYEKEE (reference sequence).

The chain uses TRBV12-3 or TRBV12-4 and TRBJ1-1; D gene unclear. The ends were cut back, 4 bases at V and 8 bases at J, with 8 bases in the middle. The CDR3 is 11 residues long. CDR3 amino acids: CASSWEMEAFF. In DNA, the CDR3 is TGTGCCAGCAGTTGGGAGATGGAAGCTTTCTTT.

The chain recombines TRBV2 with TRBJ1-4, with a possible D match to TRBD1 (5 bases). The CDR3 runs to 13 residues. The V end lost 9 bases, the J end lost 8 bases, and 16 bases lay between the germline ends. Germline V gives CDR1 SNHLY, CDR2 FYNNEI. The CDR3 sequence: CASYTGTVEKLFF. Here the CDR3 DNA reads TGTGCCAGTTATACCGGGACCGTGGAAAAACTGTTTTTT.

The gene calls are TRBV3-1 (or the pseudogene TRBV3-2) and TRBJ2-2; D not resolved. Between the trimmed V and J ends, which lost 6 bases and 5 bases, there was a span of 13 bases. The CDR3 runs to 14 residues. Per the germline V gene, CDR1 is LGHDT and CDR2 is YNNKEL (reference sequence). This CDR3 reads CASSRLIGTGELFF. The CDR3 nucleotides read TGTGCCAGCAGTCGCCTTATTGGGACCGGGGAGCTGTTTTTT.

The chain joins TRBV7-8 to TRBJ1-2; D not certain. V dropped 1 base and J dropped 10 bases, with 16 bases sitting between them. The CDR3 runs to 14 residues. Germline V gives CDR1 SGHVS, CDR2 FQNEAQ. This chain's CDR3 is CASSLVRTATDYTF. CDR3 coding DNA: TGTGCCAGCAGCTTAGTAAGAACCGCTACTGACTACACCTTC.

The rearrangement uses TRBV6-5 and TRBJ2-2; 7 bases fit TRBD1. CDR1 MNHEY and CDR2 SVGAGI come from the germline V gene. The CDR3 spans 15 residues. The trim removed 7 bases at V and 7 bases at J, leaving 12 bases unmatched. In nucleotides, the CDR3 is TGTGCCAGCAACCCCCGCGGACAGGAGGTCGGGGAGCTGTTTTTT. Translating it yields CASNPRGQEVGELFF.

The chain links TRBV24-1 to TRBJ1-2; 7 bases align to TRBD1. This CDR3 is built from 12 residues. Per germline, CDR1 KGHDR and CDR2 SFDVKD. V shed 11 bases and J 2 bases; nucleotides not matched to a gene: 4. The CDR3 region is CAISQGNYGYTF. In DNA, the CDR3 is TGTGCCATCTCACAGGGGAACTATGGCTACACCTTC.

V gene TRBV6-5 combines with J gene TRBJ2-5, with a tentative D call TRBD2 (5 bases). Per germline, CDR1 MNHEY and CDR2 SVGAGI. The CDR3 has 13 residues. Trimming took off 4 bases at V and 5 bases at J, with 11 bases between the two ends. The CDR3 loop is CASSWTLAETQYF. The CDR3, as DNA: TGTGCCAGCAGTTGGACTCTTGCGGAGACCCAGTACTTC.

The chain employs TRBV28 and TRBJ1-5; D perhaps matches TRBD1 (5 bases). The germline CDR1 and CDR2 sequences are MDHEN and SYDVKM. The CDR3 length is 15 residues. The V and J ends lost 6 bases and 3 bases respectively, with 15 bases between them. CDR3 nucleotide sequence: TGTGCCAGCAGCCCCCTTTCGGGGCTCAATCAGCCCCAGCATTTT. Its translation is CASSPLSGLNQPQHF. The variable domain in full, completed from reference TRBV28 and TRBJ1-5, reads DVKVTQSSRYLVKRTGEKVFLECVQDMDHENMFWYRQDPGLGLRLIYFSYDVKMKEKGDIPEGYSVSREKKERFSLILESASTNQTSMYLCASSPLSGLNQPQHFGDGTRLSIL.

In its sample, this clone was seen once. This rearrangement joins TRBV6-5 to TRBJ2-7; 9 bases match TRBD1. V gave up 8 bases and J gave up 5 bases; unmatched junction bases: 10. The CDR3 totals 14 residues. Germline V gives CDR1 MNHEY, CDR2 SVGAGI. The CDR3 coding sequence is TGTGCCAGCCTCGGACAGGGGACAAGGAACGAGCAGTACTTC. As protein: CASLGQGTRNEQYF.

J is TRBJ2-3 and V is TRBV28; no reliable D call. Germline CDR1 reads MDHEN; CDR2 reads SYDVKM. Trimming cost V 3 bases and J 4 bases, with 11 bases left between them. The CDR3 runs to 14 residues. The DNA for the CDR3 is TGTGCCAGCAGTTTTCGGCTAGACCCAGATACGCAGTATTTT. Its protein is CASSFRLDPDTQYF.

The chain recombines TRBV2 with TRBJ1-6, with 9 bases that match TRBD1. The CDR3 runs 14 residues. V shed 8 bases and J 10 bases; nucleotides not matched to a gene: 9. The germline V gene encodes CDR1 SNHLY and CDR2 FYNNEI. This CDR3 reads CASSEGQGGSPLHF. CDR3 DNA sequence: TGTGCCAGCTCGGAGGGACAGGGAGGGTCACCCCTCCACTTT.

Concerning this clone itself: Relative to the germline gene, one junction end is altered; a read error may explain this. The chain recombines TRBV5-4 with TRBJ1-1, with TRBD1 matching over 7 bases. Looked up from germline, CDR1 is SGHNT and CDR2 is YYREEE (reference sequence). This CDR3 contains 14 residues. In DNA form, the CDR3 reads TGTGCCAGCACCTTGACAGGGATGAACACTGAAGCTTTCTTT. Its translation is CASTLTGMNTEAFF.

This chain joins TRBV11-3 and TRBJ2-7; D unresolved. The germline gives CDR1 SGHNT, CDR2 YENEEA. This CDR3 is built from 13 residues. V lost 6 bases, J lost 6 bases, and 15 bases lay in between. The CDR3 loop is CASSSETGFEQYF. In DNA form, the CDR3 reads TGTGCCAGCAGTTCCGAGACTGGATTCGAGCAGTACTTC.

The chain carries TRBV30 and TRBJ1-1, with unresolved D. Looked up from germline, CDR1 is GTSNPN and CDR2 is SVGIG (reference sequence). V was cut by 4 bases and J by 3 bases, with 12 bases left in between. The CDR3 has 13 amino acids. The CDR3 is CAWMGRDYTEAFF. The CDR3 nucleotides are TGTGCCTGGATGGGGAGAGATTACACTGAAGCTTTCTTT.

The chain carries TRBV6-6 and TRBJ2-1; 15 bases match TRBD2. V was clipped by 5 bases and J by 9 bases; unmatched bases: 14. Germline CDR1 and CDR2: MNHNY and SVGAGI (reference sequence). The CDR3 extends over 18 amino acids. This chain's CDR3 is CASSHITAGTSGRSEQFF. Written as DNA, the CDR3 is TGTGCCAGCAGTCATATCACAGCCGGGACTAGCGGGAGGAGTGAGCAGTTCTTC.

V gene TRBV19 combines with J gene TRBJ2-4; weak D call: TRBD1 (5 bases). Looked up from germline, CDR1 is LNHDA and CDR2 is SQIVND (reference sequence). Trimming shortened V by 7 bases and J by 7 bases, and 14 bases separated the two germline ends. CDR3 length: 13 residues. CDR3 nucleotide sequence: TGTGCCAGTACTGTGGACGACAGCAACATTCAGTACTTC. Its protein product is CASTVDDSNIQYF.

This clone has a handful of counts. The chain uses TRBV18 and TRBJ1-5; TRBD1 aligns across 8 bases. This CDR3 comprises 16 residues. V dropped 4 bases and J dropped 1; count of bases not matched to a gene: 6. Germline CDR1 is KGHSH and CDR2 is LQKENI. CDR3: CASSLGTGGSNQPQHF. In nucleotides, the CDR3 is TGTGCCAGCTCACTCGGGACAGGAGGGAGCAATCAGCCCCAGCATTTT.

The chain recombines TRBV7-3 with TRBJ2-4; no reliable D call. Trimming took off 2 bases at V and 5 bases at J, with 13 bases between the two ends. CDR3 size: 15 residues. Germline V gene lookup returns CDR1 SGHTA and CDR2 FQGTGA. The CDR3 region has the DNA TGTGCCAGCAGCTTACGAGCCTCGCCTGAAAACATTCAGTACTTC. The encoded protein is CASSLRASPENIQYF.

The table lists this clone with a few counts. The V gene is TRBV20-1, the J gene TRBJ2-7; possibly TRBD1 for D (5 bases). This CDR3 has 11 residues. CDR1 DFQATT and CDR2 SNEGSKA come from the germline V gene (reference sequence). Trimming left V 0 bases short and J 8 bases short, with 8 bases between. CDR3 in DNA: TGCAGTGCTAGAGATGGGGCCAAGCAGTACTTC. Translated, it gives CSARDGAKQYF.

The genes are TRBV2 and TRBJ2-7; tentatively, D is TRBD1 or TRBD2 (6 bases each). The length of the CDR3 is 14 residues. The V gene's germline CDR1 is SNHLY and CDR2 FYNNEI. The V and J ends lost 0 bases and 9 bases respectively, with 15 bases between them. The CDR3 protein is CASSEASAEGGQYF. CDR3 sequence (DNA): TGTGCCAGCAGTGAAGCCAGCGCAGAGGGGGGGCAGTACTTC. Drawing the rest from reference TRBV2 and TRBJ2-7, the complete variable domain is EPEVTQTPSHQVTQMGQEVILRCVPISNHLYFYWYRQILGQKVEFLVSFYNNEISEKSEIFDDQFSVERPDGSNFTLKIRSTKLEDSAMYFCASSEASAEGGQYFGPGTRLTVT.